The entry below describes one T cell receptor beta chain. No antigen is known for it. Regarding treatment: oral pan-JAK inhibitor, 5-10 mg twice daily. Extracted RNA was reverse transcribed into cDNA, the sequencing template. Method: immunoSEQ multiplex PCR; TCRdb's copy keeps in-frame clones and lacks some. The sample carries 150,000 to 250,000 clones, around 60% recorded once. These data come from a study of CD8+ T cells in alopecia areata. Study as a whole: Scoring treated patients' severity relied on the percentage of scalp area affected.

Overall study results and limits: Lesional scalp exceeded normal scalp in clonality, especially in alopecia totalis/universalis. One nonresponder makes the tie between baseline CD8+ expansion and response uncertain.

The sequence derives from a human donor with alopecia areata. The material sequenced was CD4+ T cells sorted from blood, taken at week 4, from a patient treated with tofacitinib.

The CDR3 reads CAWSHWDNTYEQYF. In nucleotides, the CDR3 is TGTGCCTGGAGTCATTGGGACAACACCTACGAGCAGTACTTC. The chain uses TRBV30 and TRBJ2-7; tentatively, D is TRBD1 (6 bases). V was cut by 2 bases and J by 2 bases, with 13 bases left in between. Germline V gives CDR1 GTSNPN, CDR2 SVGIG (reference sequence). This CDR3 comprises 14 residues.